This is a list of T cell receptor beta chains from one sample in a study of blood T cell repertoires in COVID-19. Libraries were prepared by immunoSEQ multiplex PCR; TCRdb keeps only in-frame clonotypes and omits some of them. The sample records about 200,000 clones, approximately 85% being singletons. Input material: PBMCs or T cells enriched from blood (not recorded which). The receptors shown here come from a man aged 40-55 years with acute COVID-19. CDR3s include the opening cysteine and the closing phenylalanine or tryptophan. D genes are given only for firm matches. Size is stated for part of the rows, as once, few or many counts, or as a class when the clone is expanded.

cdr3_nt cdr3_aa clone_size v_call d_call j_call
TGTGCCAGCAGTTACTACCTAAACACTGAAGCTTTCTTT CASSYYLNTEAFF . TRBV6-5 . TRBJ1-1
TGTGCCTGGAGTGTGTTAGGGGGTCCCTACGAGCAGTACTTC CAWSVLGGPYEQYF . TRBV30 . TRBJ2-7
TGTGCCAGCAGCCCACCAGGTGGATTACTCTCCTACGAGCAGTACTTC CASSPPGGLLSYEQYF . TRBV7-2 . TRBJ2-7
TGTGCCAGCAGGGGGCTGGGATGGTACGAGGATGAGCAGTTCTTC CASRGLGWYEDEQFF . TRBV28 . TRBJ2-1
TGTGCCAGCAGTCCATCCAGGGATTTGAGCAATCAGCCCCAGCATTTT CASSPSRDLSNQPQHF once TRBV28 . TRBJ1-5
TGTGCCAGTAGGGTCGGGGGACTAGCGGAGCAGTACTTC CASRVGGLAEQYF . TRBV6-5 TRBD2 TRBJ2-7
TGTGCCAGCAGCACTACCTCCCGGGACAGGGGGCGGGAATTTCTTCAAAACTATGGCTACACCTTC CASSTTSRDRGREFLQNYGYTF . TRBV21-1 . TRBJ1-2
TGTGCCAGTAGTGTGGACAGGGCGGGCAAAGCCGGGGAGCTGTTTTTT CASSVDRAGKAGELFF once TRBV19 TRBD1 TRBJ2-2
TGTGCCAGCTCCCTAAAGGGGACAATCTACGAGCAGTACTTC CASSLKGTIYEQYF . TRBV28 . TRBJ2-7
TGTGCCAGCAGGTCAGGGAGGGGTGGTTCACCCCTCCACTTT CASRSGRGGSPLHF . TRBV6-5 . TRBJ1-6
TGTGCCTGGAGTGTTTACAGCGGATCCTACGAGCAGTACTTC CAWSVYSGSYEQYF . TRBV30 . TRBJ2-7
TGTGCCAGTAGTACCTACCTCGGAGGGGCGAATTCACCCCTCCACTTT CASSTYLGGANSPLHF . TRBV19 . TRBJ1-6
TGTGCCAGCAGCACTGACAGGGGGCGGGACACTGAAGCTTTCTTT CASSTDRGRDTEAFF . TRBV5-4 TRBD1 TRBJ1-1
TGTGCCAGCAATATGAGGGGGATTAGTGAAAAACTGTTTTTT CASNMRGISEKLFF . TRBV28 . TRBJ1-4
TGTGCCAGTAGTATGGGTAGGGCAGGGCCCACCGGGGAGCTGTTTTTT CASSMGRAGPTGELFF . TRBV19 . TRBJ2-2
TGTGCCAGTAGTACTGGTCATCTCGGGGAGACCCAGTACTTC CASSTGHLGETQYF many TRBV19 . TRBJ2-5
TGTGCCAGCAGCGTGCGGGACAGGGGAAAGCATTTT CASSVRDRGKHF once TRBV11-3 TRBD1 TRBJ1-5
TGTGCCAGCAGTGAATTGAGCCCCCCCTACGAGCAGTACTTC CASSELSPPYEQYF once TRBV25-1 . TRBJ2-7
TGCGCCAGCAGCTTGACTAGCGACTCCTACGAGCAGTACTTC CASSLTSDSYEQYF . TRBV5-1 TRBD2 TRBJ2-7
TGTGCCAGCAGCCAAGAGCTAGCGGGAGCAACAGATACGCAGTATTTT CASSQELAGATDTQYF . TRBV4-2 TRBD2 TRBJ2-3
TGCGCCAGCAGCTTGGGAACCCTAGCGGGGTCCTACGAGCAGTACTTC CASSLGTLAGSYEQYF . TRBV5-1 TRBD2 TRBJ2-7